The next 29 T cell receptor beta chains were all read from a single sample in a study of T cell clusters in autoimmune cytopenias. Each sample's input was approximately 270 ng genomic DNA, 30,000 to 45,000 genome equivalents. TRB was amplified by touch-down multiplex PCR, primer pools A and B combined. After re-calling the multiplex PCR reads, TCRdb lists one entry per CDR3 protein, DNA absent. This table lists thousands of distinct CDR3 sequences. The sequenced sample consisted of peripheral blood. These receptors were collected from a human donor with an autoimmune cytopenia or autoimmune hepatitis (not recorded which).

The chain couples TRBV19 to TRBJ2-1; TCRdb's assignment of TRBD2 cannot be checked, as there is no DNA. Germline CDR1 is LNHDA and CDR2 is SQIVND (reference sequence). The CDR3 has 19 amino acids. The CDR3 protein is CASSAPGTSGRASYNEQFF.

The genes are TRBV19 and TRBJ1-5. The CDR3 contains 13 residues. Germline-derived CDR1 and CDR2 are LNHDA and SQIVND (reference sequence). The CDR3 sequence is CASTNVGNQPQHF.

Frequency places this clonotype as medium-sized. The rearrangement uses TRBV6-5 and TRBJ2-7. The CDR3 totals 15 residues. The germline CDR1 and CDR2 sequences are MNHEY and SVGAGI. The CDR3 is CASSSQSSGKYEQYF.

The chain is built from TRBV7-4 and TRBJ2-1; without DNA, the TCRdb call of TRBD1 cannot be checked. Germline V gene data show CDR1 as SGHVT and CDR2 as SQSDAQ. The CDR3 extends over 12 amino acids. The CDR3 region is CASSLVGGAQYF. The full variable domain, rest sourced from reference TRBV7-4 and TRBJ2-1, is GAGVSQSPRYKVAKRGRDVALRCDSISGHVTLYWYRQTLGQGSEVLTYSQSDAQRDKSGRPSGRFSAERPERSVSTLKIQRTEQGDSAVYLCASSLVGGAQYFGPGTRLTVL.

The gene calls are TRBV4-2 and TRBJ2-3; TCRdb names TRBD2, which stays unverified in the absence of DNA. The CDR3 contains 21 residues. CDR1 LGHNA and CDR2 YNFKEQ come from the germline V gene. The chain's CDR3 is CASSQEAPHPTSGRATDTQYF.

The chain carries TRBV19 and TRBJ1-1; the TCRdb call, TRBD1, lacks DNA for checking. The germline V gene has CDR1 LNHDA and CDR2 SQIVND (reference sequence). The CDR3 consists of 12 residues. The CDR3 loop is CASSIGGAEAFF.

This clonotype registers large (0.1 to 1%) by frequency. The gene calls are TRBV29-1 and TRBJ1-2; without DNA, the TCRdb call of TRBD1 cannot be checked. The CDR3 runs 13 residues. Germline V gene sequence: CDR1 SQVTM, CDR2 ANQGSEA. The CDR3 loop reads CSVRGRVTYGYTF.

The chain combines TRBV24-1 with TRBJ2-1; the TRBD1 assignment by TCRdb is unverifiable without DNA. Germline V lookup: CDR1 KGHDR, CDR2 SFDVKD. This CDR3 has 14 amino acids. CDR3 protein: CATSVADRYNEQFF.

Frequency places this clonotype as medium-sized. The chain couples TRBV19 to TRBJ2-6. The V gene's germline CDR1 is LNHDA and CDR2 SQIVND (reference sequence). The CDR3 loop spans 14 amino acids. CDR3 amino acids: CASKGVSGANVLTF.

The chain couples TRBV24-1 to TRBJ2-3; the TCRdb call, TRBD1, lacks DNA for checking. The CDR3 runs to 15 residues. Germline values: CDR1 KGHDR, CDR2 SFDVKD. This CDR3 is CATSDQRTLRDTQYF.

The CDR3 sequence is CASSLRGGNTDTQYF. The chain has TRBV12-3 or TRBV12-4 and TRBJ2-3; no DNA is available, so the TRBD2 call from TCRdb remains unchecked. The CDR3 covers 15 residues.

The J gene is TRBJ2-3, the V gene TRBV20-1; TCRdb lists TRBD2, though no DNA is available to test this call. The CDR3 is made up of 15 amino acids. Germline V gene data show CDR1 as DFQATT and CDR2 as SNEGSKA (reference sequence). CDR3 region: CSARQPSGNTDTQYF.

This chain links TRBV6-6 with TRBJ1-5; checking the TCRdb D call of TRBD1 is not possible without DNA. The germline V gene encodes CDR1 MNHNY and CDR2 SVGAGI (reference sequence). This CDR3 has 21 amino acids. The CDR3 region is CASSYSKVEGTGSFSNQPQHF.

The chain carries TRBV6-4 and TRBJ2-5; TCRdb indicates TRBD1, and absent DNA this call remains unverified. CDR1 and CDR2 from the germline V gene are MRHNA and SNTAGT. The CDR3 is made up of 18 amino acids. The CDR3 reads CASSPRIRQGAPSGTQYF.

This chain joins TRBV12-3 or TRBV12-4 and TRBJ2-3; TCRdb indicates TRBD2, and absent DNA this call remains unverified. The length of the CDR3 is 12 residues. CDR3 sequence reads: CASSNAGDTQYF.

The rearrangement links TRBV18 to TRBJ2-1; the D gene TCRdb calls, TRBD2, cannot be checked with no DNA. CDR1 is KGHSH, CDR2 LQKENI, per germline. This CDR3 has 13 residues. The chain's CDR3 is CASSPKRAGEQFF. Drawing the rest from reference TRBV18 and TRBJ2-1, the complete variable domain is NAGVMQNPRHLVRRRGQEARLRCSPMKGHSHVYWYRQLPEEGLKFMVYLQKENIIDESGMPKERFSAEFPKEGPSILRIQQVVRGDSAAYFCASSPKRAGEQFFGPGTRLTVL.

The chain employs TRBV12-3 or TRBV12-4 and TRBJ2-2; TCRdb selects TRBD2, and the lack of DNA leaves this call unchecked. CDR3 length: 16 amino acids. CDR3 sequence reads: CASRGGLAGVGGELFF.

This chain uses TRBV6-2 or TRBV6-3 with TRBJ2-5. The CDR3 is made up of 15 amino acids. Looked up from germline, CDR1 is MNHEY and CDR2 is SVGEGT. The CDR3 sequence is CASSSHQELFETQYF.

The V and J genes are TRBV5-6 and TRBJ2-7; TCRdb gives TRBD1 as the D gene, but with no DNA this cannot be confirmed. The CDR3 has 14 amino acids. Germline CDR1 SGHDT, CDR2 YYEEEE. The CDR3 sequence: CASSSGDPSYEQYF.

This clonotype ranks as medium-sized in terms of frequency. The gene calls are TRBV27 and TRBJ2-1; there is no DNA to check the TCRdb D call of TRBD1. CDR1 and CDR2 (germline): MNHEY, SMNVEV (reference sequence). The CDR3 spans 17 residues. CDR3 residues: CASSLSFSRRDGDEQFF.

This chain uses TRBV12-3 or TRBV12-4 with TRBJ2-7. The CDR3 runs to 13 residues. The CDR3 region is CASSFLTRDEQYF.

The chain couples TRBV27 to TRBJ1-5; TCRdb reports TRBD1, a call that lacks DNA to check it against. This CDR3 region has 14 residues. Germline CDR1 is MNHEY and CDR2 is SMNVEV (reference sequence). CDR3 region: CASSFGGPNQPQHF.

This rearrangement joins TRBV6-5 to TRBJ2-7. Germline CDR1 and CDR2: MNHEY and SVGAGI. CDR3 length: 17 amino acids. This CDR3 reads CASSLTNSADLSYEQYF.

This clonotype is identified as medium-sized (0.01 to 0.1%) from frequency. The chain links TRBV12-3 or TRBV12-4 to TRBJ2-5; TCRdb gives TRBD1 as the D gene, but with no DNA this cannot be confirmed. This CDR3 comprises 18 residues. CDR3: CASSSVFPHGRFWETQYF.

The V and J genes are TRBV7-9 and TRBJ2-7; TCRdb's assignment of TRBD2 cannot be checked, as there is no DNA. This CDR3 region has 13 residues. In germline, CDR1 is SEHNR, CDR2 FQNEAQ (reference sequence). The CDR3 reads CATRGRGQYEQYF. Complete variable domain (other parts from reference TRBV7-9 and TRBJ2-7): DTGVSQNPRHKITKRGQNVTFRCDPISEHNRLYWYRQTLGQGPEFLTYFQNEAQLEKSRLLSDRFSAERPKGSFSTLEIQRTEQGDSAMYLCATRGRGQYEQYFGPGTRLTVT.

The J gene is TRBJ2-2, the V gene TRBV30; as DNA is missing, the TRBD2 call by TCRdb cannot be tested. CDR3 length equals 16 residues. In germline, CDR1 is GTSNPN, CDR2 SVGIG (reference sequence). The CDR3 spells CAWSGRREGPTGELFF.

The chain employs TRBV30 and TRBJ1-4; TCRdb proposes TRBD1, but this gene call is untestable without DNA. Germline V CDR1 and CDR2: GTSNPN, SVGIG (reference sequence). The CDR3 extends over 17 amino acids. CDR3 loop: CAWKEVWGLATNEKLFF.

The gene calls are TRBV27 and TRBJ1-2; the TRBD1 assignment by TCRdb is unverifiable without DNA. This CDR3 contains 13 residues. CDR1 and CDR2 (germline): MNHEY, SMNVEV (reference sequence). This CDR3 reads CASSNYQGDGYTF.

The chain joins TRBV18 to TRBJ1-4; the D gene TCRdb calls, TRBD1, cannot be checked with no DNA. The germline CDR1 and CDR2 sequences are KGHSH and LQKENI. This CDR3 comprises 16 residues. The CDR3 sequence is CASSPTRDSYNEKLFF.